These 18 T cell receptor beta chains originate from one sample sequenced in a study of CD8+ T cells in alopecia areata. Extraction and reverse transcription of RNA yielded cDNA as the sequencing template. The repertoire was sequenced with immunoSEQ multiplex PCR; TCRdb's copy has only in-frame clones and lacks some. There are some 82,000 clones in the sample; 45% to 60% occur only once, and just over 5.5% lies in the top ten. Sequenced sample: NKG2D-high CD8+ T cells sorted from blood. The receptors shown here come from a human donor with alopecia areata.

The gene calls are TRBV6-5 and TRBJ2-3, with TRBD1 identical over 7 bases. The V gene end was trimmed by 4 bases and the J gene end by 7 bases; junction bases not matched to a gene: 2. In germline, CDR1 is MNHEY, CDR2 SVGAGI. CDR3 size: 12 residues. The CDR3 DNA sequence: TGTGCCAGCAGTTGGGACAGCTATACGCAGTATTTT. Protein sequence: CASSWDSYTQYF.

The chain joins TRBV28 to TRBJ2-7; D gene unclear. The CDR3 contains 15 residues. Trimming left V 2 bases short and J 1 base short, with 12 bases between. The germline V gene encodes CDR1 MDHEN and CDR2 SYDVKM. The CDR3 spells CASSLVGARSYEQYF. In DNA, the CDR3 is TGTGCCAGCAGTTTAGTCGGCGCCAGGTCCTACGAGCAGTACTTC.

The V and J genes are TRBV27 and TRBJ1-5; D possibly corresponds to TRBD1 (5 bases). This CDR3 has 14 residues. Germline V gives CDR1 MNHEY, CDR2 SMNVEV (reference sequence). V was pared by 4 bases and J by 7 bases, with 14 bases between. CDR3 loop: CASSSGFHGQPQHF. CDR3 coding DNA: TGTGCCAGCAGTTCAGGGTTTCACGGACAGCCCCAGCATTTT.

The gene calls are TRBV9 and TRBJ1-5; D not resolved. This CDR3 is built from 14 residues. Trimming pared 0 bases from V and 10 bases from J, leaving 14 bases between. CDR1 is SGDLS, CDR2 YYNGEE, per germline. CDR3 residues: CASSVGSLGFPQHF. The CDR3 coding sequence is TGTGCCAGCAGCGTAGGAAGTCTTGGGTTTCCCCAGCATTTT.

This clone was seen once. The rearrangement links TRBV30 to TRBJ2-3; D remains ambiguous. The CDR3 has 11 amino acids. V was trimmed by 5 bases and J by 0 bases, leaving 3 bases between them. Germline CDR1 and CDR2: GTSNPN and SVGIG (reference sequence). The CDR3 loop reads CAWFSTDTQYF. The CDR3 nucleotides are TGTGCCTGGTTTAGCACAGATACGCAGTATTTT.

This clone was counted between two and nine times. The J gene is TRBJ2-7, the V gene TRBV28; TRBD1 is a possible D gene (6 bases). This CDR3 contains 14 residues. Per the germline V gene, CDR1 is MDHEN and CDR2 is SYDVKM. The V end was cut by 5 bases, the J end by 3 bases, with 14 bases between. The CDR3 protein is CASSPGTSGYEQYF. Here the CDR3 DNA reads TGTGCCAGCAGTCCCGGGACAAGCGGCTACGAGCAGTACTTC.

The chain employs TRBV28 and TRBJ2-7, with D possibly matching TRBD1 (5 bases). Germline loops: CDR1 MDHEN, CDR2 SYDVKM. The germline V and J ends were trimmed by 7 bases and 5 bases, with 18 bases remaining between them. The CDR3 is 14 amino acids. CDR3 coding DNA: TGTGCCAGCACTTTGACAGCTACTACTGACGAGCAGTACTTC. Amino acids: CASTLTATTDEQYF. Full variable domain (outside the CDR3, taken from reference TRBV28 and TRBJ2-7): DVKVTQSSRYLVKRTGEKVFLECVQDMDHENMFWYRQDPGLGLRLIYFSYDVKMKEKGDIPEGYSVSREKKERFSLILESASTNQTSMYLCASTLTATTDEQYFGPGTRLTVT.

J is TRBJ1-3 and V is TRBV29-1; 7 positions match TRBD1. CDR3 length: 14 residues. J lost 1 base, V lost 6 bases, and 6 bases had no gene match. Per the germline V gene, CDR1 is SQVTM and CDR2 is ANQGSEA. CDR3 DNA: TGCAGCGTAACCCAGGGACAGTCTGGAAACACCATATATTTT. It is translated as CSVTQGQSGNTIYF. Drawing the rest from reference TRBV29-1 and TRBJ1-3, the complete variable domain is SAVISQKPSRDICQRGTSLTIQCQVDSQVTMMFWYRQQPGQSLTLIATANQGSEATYESGFVIDKFPISRPNLTFSTLTVSNMSPEDSSIYLCSVTQGQSGNTIYFGEGSWLTVV.

This clone was recorded only once. This chain connects TRBV6-6 to TRBJ2-3; weak D call: TRBD2 (6 bases). Between the trimmed V and J ends, which lost 5 bases and 0 bases, there was a span of 9 bases. CDR3 size: 14 residues. The V gene's germline CDR1 is MNHNY and CDR2 SVGAGI (reference sequence). The CDR3 here is CASSLGTSTDTQYF. The CDR3 bases are TGTGCCAGCAGTCTCGGGACTAGCACAGATACGCAGTATTTT.

This clone was detected a few times. This chain uses TRBV5-6 with TRBJ2-5; D gene unclear. Germline V gives CDR1 SGHDT, CDR2 YYEEEE. The CDR3 runs to 14 residues. V shed 3 bases and J shed 0 bases, with 9 bases lying between them. CDR3 in amino acids: CASSWVGNQETQYF. For the CDR3, the DNA is TGTGCCAGCAGCTGGGTCGGAAACCAAGAGACCCAGTACTTC.

This clone was detected a few times. V gene TRBV29-1 combines with J gene TRBJ2-2, with D hard to call. Trimming shortened V by 4 bases and J by 0 bases, and 9 bases separated the two germline ends. CDR1 is SQVTM, CDR2 ANQGSEA, per germline. The CDR3 has 14 amino acids. The CDR3 spells CSVVARSNTGELFF. Here the CDR3 DNA reads TGCAGCGTTGTTGCTCGGTCGAACACCGGGGAGCTGTTTTTT.

J is TRBJ1-2 and V is TRBV4-1; no reliable D call. Germline assignment: CDR1 MGHRA and CDR2 YSYEKL. Between the trimmed V and J ends, which lost 0 bases and 7 bases, there was a span of 9 bases. CDR3 length: 13 residues. The CDR3 DNA sequence: TGCGCCAGCAGCCAAGATGTAGGAATTGGCTACACCTTC. The encoded protein is CASSQDVGIGYTF.

The V gene is TRBV5-4, the J gene TRBJ2-3; D remains ambiguous. Trimming removed 3 bases at V and 5 bases at J, with 13 bases between. Germline CDR1 is SGHNT and CDR2 is YYREEE (reference sequence). The CDR3 runs 14 residues. The DNA for the CDR3 is TGTGCCAGCAGCTCCGACTCCCTCCGAGATACGCAGTATTTT. It translates to CASSSDSLRDTQYF.

This clone has only a few counts. This chain links TRBV7-2 with TRBJ2-3, with D perhaps matching TRBD2 (5 bases). Germline V gives CDR1 SGHTA, CDR2 FQGNSA. The CDR3 sequence is 15 residues long. V was clipped by 5 bases and J by 2 bases, with 14 bases between them. The CDR3 region is CASSPGLEITDTQYF. The CDR3 coding sequence is TGTGCCAGCAGCCCTGGACTCGAGATCACAGATACGCAGTATTTT.

V is TRBV4-1 and J is TRBJ2-1, with D hard to call. Trimming left V 4 bases short and J 6 bases short, with 4 bases between. Germline V CDR1 and CDR2: MGHRA, YSYEKL. The CDR3 consists of 11 residues. The CDR3 here is CASSLSNEQFF. The CDR3, as DNA: TGCGCCAGCAGCCTCAGCAATGAGCAGTTCTTC.

The chain carries TRBV23-1 and TRBJ2-1; 7 bases agree with TRBD1. TRBV23-1 is reported as an ORF; its role is uncertain. V lost 11 bases to trimming and J lost 8 bases; unmatched junction nucleotides: 12. This CDR3 has 13 amino acids. CDR3 coding DNA: TGCGCCGGAGCCGAGAGGGGGCTGGATGAGCAGTTCTTC. Its protein is CAGAERGLDEQFF.

This clone turned up a few times. Other DNA sequences within the sample encode an identical CDR3. This chain connects TRBV29-1 to TRBJ1-2; D not resolved. This CDR3 is built from 11 residues. The germline V and J ends were trimmed by 3 bases and 5 bases, with 7 bases remaining between them. CDR1 is SQVTM and CDR2 is ANQGSEA in the germline V gene. The CDR3 spells CSVDRGYGYTF. CDR3 DNA: TGCAGCGTTGACCGGGGTTATGGCTACACCTTC.

The table lists this clone with a few counts. The chain is built from TRBV29-1 and TRBJ2-1; perhaps D is TRBD1 or TRBD2 (5 bases each). The CDR3 is made up of 13 amino acids. Per the germline V gene, CDR1 is SQVTM and CDR2 is ANQGSEA. The germline V and J ends were trimmed by 1 base and 7 bases, with 11 bases remaining between them. This chain's CDR3 is CSVEVGRENEQFF. CDR3 bases: TGCAGCGTTGAAGTGGGACGCGAGAATGAGCAGTTCTTC.